A selection of T cell receptor beta chains follows, all from one sample in a study of Ad26.COV2.S vaccination and SARS-CoV-2 variants. The repertoire was sequenced with immunoSEQ multiplex PCR; TCRdb's copy has only in-frame clones and lacks some. Among 350,000 to 400,000 clones listed, about 91% were seen once. The sample in question was peripheral blood, obtained in a trial of Ad26.COV2.S vaccine versus placebo. Every receptor here comes from a person aged 18-60 years who received the Ad26.COV2.S COVID-19 vaccine or a placebo. Both conserved end residues are part of each CDR3. A D gene is named only where the DNA matches it firmly. For some rows the clone size is stated as once, few or many, or as a class when expanded; others skip it.

d_call: NA; v_call: TRBV9; j_call: TRBJ2-7; clone_size: NA; cdr3_length: 15; cdr3_nt: TGTGCCAGCAGCCCTCAGGAGTACTCCGCTTACGAGCAGTACTTC; cdr3_aa: CASSPQEYSAYEQYF
d_call: NA; v_call: TRBV10-1; j_call: TRBJ2-7; clone_size: many; cdr3_length: 17; cdr3_nt: TGCGCCAGCAGTGAGTCCGGGATCTGGCAGTACTTCTACGAGCAGTACTTC; cdr3_aa: CASSESGIWQYFYEQYF
d_call: NA; v_call: TRBV27; j_call: TRBJ2-7; clone_size: NA; cdr3_length: 12; cdr3_nt: TGTGCCAGCATGGGGGACTCCTACGAGCAGTACTTC; cdr3_aa: CASMGDSYEQYF
d_call: NA; v_call: TRBV12-3/TRBV12-4; j_call: TRBJ1-2; clone_size: NA; cdr3_length: 11; cdr3_nt: TGTGCCAGCAGTTTAGCGTCTGGCTACACCTTC; cdr3_aa: CASSLASGYTF
d_call: NA; v_call: TRBV2; j_call: TRBJ1-3; clone_size: few; cdr3_length: 13; cdr3_nt: TGTGCCAGCAGTGGAGGGAGACAGTCCACCATATATTTT; cdr3_aa: CASSGGRQSTIYF
d_call: TRBD2; v_call: TRBV7-8; j_call: TRBJ2-3; clone_size: NA; cdr3_length: 16; cdr3_nt: TGTGCCAGCAGCCCCAAGGTGCGGGAGAGCACAGATACGCAGTATTTT; cdr3_aa: CASSPKVRESTDTQYF
d_call: NA; v_call: TRBV5-1; j_call: TRBJ2-3; clone_size: NA; cdr3_length: 16; cdr3_nt: TGCGCCAGCAGCTTCACCCTGAACCACGGCACAGATACGCAGTATTTT; cdr3_aa: CASSFTLNHGTDTQYF
d_call: NA; v_call: TRBV30; j_call: TRBJ2-5; clone_size: NA; cdr3_length: 12; cdr3_nt: TGTGCCTGGAAGAGGTACCAAGAGACCCAGTACTTC; cdr3_aa: CAWKRYQETQYF
d_call: NA; v_call: TRBV11-2; j_call: TRBJ2-1; clone_size: NA; cdr3_length: 16; cdr3_nt: TGTGCCAGCAGGCGCCGGGTCCTGAGCTCCTACAATGAGCAGTTCTTC; cdr3_aa: CASRRRVLSSYNEQFF
d_call: NA; v_call: TRBV6-2/TRBV6-3; j_call: TRBJ2-7; clone_size: NA; cdr3_length: 15; cdr3_nt: TGTGCCAGCACCCCTGGGAGGACACGGACCTACGAGCAGTACTTC; cdr3_aa: CASTPGRTRTYEQYF
d_call: TRBD1; v_call: TRBV5-1; j_call: TRBJ2-3; clone_size: once; cdr3_length: 15; cdr3_nt: TGCGCCAGCAGCTTGGACCCAGGGGGTGTGGATACGCAGTATTTT; cdr3_aa: CASSLDPGGVDTQYF
d_call: NA; v_call: TRBV28; j_call: TRBJ2-7; clone_size: NA; cdr3_length: 15; cdr3_nt: TGTGCCAGCAGTTCCGCCGGGCAGGACACCTACGAGCAGTACTTC; cdr3_aa: CASSSAGQDTYEQYF
d_call: NA; v_call: TRBV7-6; j_call: TRBJ2-5; clone_size: NA; cdr3_length: 15; cdr3_nt: TGTGCCAGCAGCTTATATGCCAAGGAGGGAGAGACCCAGTACTTC; cdr3_aa: CASSLYAKEGETQYF
d_call: NA; v_call: TRBV7-7; j_call: TRBJ2-7; clone_size: NA; cdr3_length: 14; cdr3_nt: TGTGCTAGCAGCCTTAGTGTAGCATCCTACGAGCAGTACTTC; cdr3_aa: CASSLSVASYEQYF
d_call: NA; v_call: TRBV7-2; j_call: TRBJ2-3; clone_size: once; cdr3_length: 17; cdr3_nt: TGTGCCAGCAGCCCCCGGACAGGGCTAGCGGGTAGGGATACGCAGTATTTT; cdr3_aa: CASSPRTGLAGRDTQYF
d_call: NA; v_call: TRBV9; j_call: TRBJ1-4; clone_size: NA; cdr3_length: 15; cdr3_nt: TGTGCCAGCAGCTCTAGGACCTCCGGAGGAGAAAAACTGTTTTTT; cdr3_aa: CASSSRTSGGEKLFF
d_call: TRBD2; v_call: TRBV14; j_call: TRBJ2-5; clone_size: NA; cdr3_length: 16; cdr3_nt: TGTGCCAGCAGCCAAGAGAGACTAGCGGGAGTGGAGACCCAGTACTTC; cdr3_aa: CASSQERLAGVETQYF
d_call: NA; v_call: TRBV7-9; j_call: TRBJ1-3; clone_size: few; cdr3_length: 15; cdr3_nt: TGTGCCAGCAGCTTAGGACAGGCCGCTGGAAACACCATATATTTT; cdr3_aa: CASSLGQAAGNTIYF
d_call: NA; v_call: TRBV7-4; j_call: TRBJ2-1; clone_size: NA; cdr3_length: 15; cdr3_nt: TGTGCCAGCAGCTTATTACAGGGATCCTACAATGAGCAGTTCTTC; cdr3_aa: CASSLLQGSYNEQFF
d_call: NA; v_call: TRBV3-1/TRBV3-2; j_call: TRBJ2-1; clone_size: NA; cdr3_length: 16; cdr3_nt: TGTGCCAGCAGCCTACGTAACGGGAGACCCTACAATGAGCAGTTCTTC; cdr3_aa: CASSLRNGRPYNEQFF
d_call: NA; v_call: TRBV5-4; j_call: TRBJ1-6; clone_size: NA; cdr3_length: 15; cdr3_nt: TGTGCCAGCAGCTTGGTTCCAGGGGAGAATTCACCCCTCCACTTT; cdr3_aa: CASSLVPGENSPLHF